These 29 T cell receptor beta chains came from one sample sequenced in a study of Graves' ophthalmopathy and Graves' hyperthyroidism. RNA transcripts served as template for amplifying TCR beta CDR3 sequences. First-round RT-PCR used HTBI primers; second-round multiplex PCR followed. Via MiXCR, TCRdb re-called the multiplex PCR reads, giving one row per CDR3 protein. In the table there are about 620,000 distinct CDR3 sequences, approximately 22% of which are singletons. The specimen was peripheral blood. All receptors come from a woman aged 18-30 years with stable Graves' hyperthyroidism. Some clones in this sample may be carry-over from other donors' samples.

This clonotype was detected once. The junction and the germline gene differ at one end; a read error may be behind it. The chain recombines TRBV7-9 with TRBJ2-7, with 9 nucleotides matching TRBD2. CDR3 length: 14 residues. From germline, CDR1 is SEHNR and CDR2 FQNEAQ (reference sequence). The CDR3 DNA reads TGTGCCAGCAGTTTAGCGGGAGATTCCAACGAGCAGTACTTC. This gives the protein CASSLAGDSNEQYF.

This clonotype came up a few times. The chain combines TRBV13 with TRBJ1-1, with 9 bases identical to TRBD1. Trimming removed 1 base from V and 10 bases from J; junction bases left unmatched: 7. This CDR3 has 14 amino acids. Germline assignment: CDR1 PRHDT and CDR2 FYEKMQ (reference sequence). As DNA, the CDR3 is TGTGCCAGCAGCTTAGTTGGGACAGGGACGAGAGCTTTCTTT. It yields the protein CASSLVGTGTRAFF. The full variable domain, with the rest looked up from reference TRBV13 and TRBJ1-1, is AAGVIQSPRHLIKEKRETATLKCYPIPRHDTVYWYQQGPGQDPQFLISFYEKMQSDKGSIPDRFSAQQFSDYHSELNMSSLELGDSALYFCASSLVGTGTRAFFGQGTRLTVV.

This clonotype was recorded once. This sequence joins TRBV6-2 or TRBV6-3 and TRBJ1-2; D gene uncertain. V dropped 8 bases and J dropped 5 bases, with 18 bases sitting between them. Germline assignment: CDR1 MNHEY and CDR2 SVGEGT. This CDR3 is built from 14 residues. CDR3 in amino acids: CASVLRRQSYGYTF. The CDR3 coding sequence is TGTGCCAGCGTGTTGCGTCGGCAGAGTTATGGCTACACCTTC.

This clonotype has ten or more counts. The rearrangement uses TRBV12-3 or TRBV12-4 and TRBJ1-1; perhaps TRBD1 as D (6 bases). This CDR3 comprises 14 residues. Trimming shortened V by 0 bases and J by 5 bases, and 10 bases separated the two germline ends. CDR3 in DNA: TGTGCCAGCAGTTTAGCGCAGGGGAGGACTGAAGCTTTCTTT. Protein product: CASSLAQGRTEAFF.

The V and J genes are TRBV20-1 and TRBJ1-2; TRBD1 is a possible D gene (6 bases). V dropped 6 bases and J dropped 2 bases, with 13 bases sitting between them. Germline values: CDR1 DFQATT, CDR2 SNEGSKA (reference sequence). This CDR3 comprises 13 residues. The CDR3 here is CSARWGPNYGYTF. CDR3 DNA: TGCAGTGCACGGTGGGGGCCAAACTATGGCTACACCTTC.

This clonotype was seen many times. This chain joins TRBV28 and TRBJ1-5; D is ambiguous. The CDR3 is made up of 14 amino acids. V lost 5 bases to trimming and J lost 3 bases, with 11 bases between them. In germline, CDR1 is MDHEN, CDR2 SYDVKM. CDR3 sequence (DNA): TGTGCCAGCAGTCCACACAGTGACAATCAGCCCCAGCATTTT. Protein product: CASSPHSDNQPQHF. Full variable domain (missing parts from reference TRBV28 and TRBJ1-5): DVKVTQSSRYLVKRTGEKVFLECVQDMDHENMFWYRQDPGLGLRLIYFSYDVKMKEKGDIPEGYSVSREKKERFSLILESASTNQTSMYLCASSPHSDNQPQHFGDGTRLSIL.

This clonotype has at least ten counts. This chain uses TRBV6-2 or TRBV6-3 with TRBJ2-5, with 12 bases lining up with TRBD2. Germline V gene data show CDR1 as MNHEY and CDR2 as SVGEGT. The CDR3 is made up of 14 amino acids. V lost 5 bases, J lost 5 bases, and 3 bases stayed unmatched. The DNA for the CDR3 is TGTGCCAGCAGTCGGACTAGCGGGGCTGAGACCCAGTACTTC. Translated, it gives CASSRTSGAETQYF.

This clonotype has ten or more counts. This chain links TRBV11-2 with TRBJ1-1, with D maybe TRBD1 (5 bases). The ends were cut back, 3 bases at V and 4 bases at J, with 12 bases in the middle. The germline CDR1 and CDR2 sequences are SGHAT and FQNNGV. CDR3 length: 14 amino acids. The CDR3 spells CASSFAGRRTEAFF. CDR3 DNA sequence: TGTGCCAGCAGCTTTGCAGGGAGGCGCACTGAAGCTTTCTTT.

This clonotype was found many times. The chain combines TRBV28 with TRBJ1-2; tentative D call: TRBD1 (6 bases). Trimming stripped 1 base from V and 2 bases from J, with 14 bases between. CDR1 and CDR2 from the germline V gene are MDHEN and SYDVKM. The CDR3 totals 16 residues. The CDR3 nucleotides read TGTGCCAGCAGTTTATCCCCGCAGGGGATGAACTATGGCTACACCTTC. Amino acid sequence: CASSLSPQGMNYGYTF.

This clonotype appeared many times. The J gene is TRBJ2-7, the V gene TRBV5-1; possibly TRBD1 for D (5 bases). The CDR3 is made up of 15 amino acids. Per germline, CDR1 SGHRS and CDR2 YFSETQ. Between the trimmed V and J ends, which lost 1 base and 4 bases, there was a span of 15 bases. CDR3: CASSLTRAPTYEQYF. Here the CDR3 DNA reads TGCGCCAGCAGCTTGACCAGGGCTCCGACTTACGAGCAGTACTTC.

This clonotype was seen ten or more times. The chain combines TRBV28 with TRBJ2-7, with TRBD1 identical over 8 bases. Losses at the gene ends were 7 bases for V and 3 bases for J; bases not matched to a gene: 5. The germline CDR1 and CDR2 sequences are MDHEN and SYDVKM. The length of the CDR3 is 13 residues. CDR3 coding DNA: TGTGCCAGCAAGGACAGGGCTAACTACGAGCAGTACTTC. Translated, it gives CASKDRANYEQYF.

The rearrangement uses TRBV9 and TRBJ1-3, with D possibly being TRBD1 (6 bases). Germline V lookup: CDR1 SGDLS, CDR2 YYNGEE. The CDR3 runs to 15 residues. Trimming shortened V by 1 base and J by 0 bases, and 8 bases separated the two germline ends. The CDR3: CASSVQGISGNTIYF. CDR3 nucleotide sequence: TGTGCCAGCAGCGTACAGGGGATCTCTGGAAACACCATATATTTT.

This clonotype was recorded many times. The genes are TRBV19 and TRBJ1-1, with TRBD1 matching over 8 bases. The CDR3 contains 14 residues. V lost 4 bases and J lost 7; bases outside the gene matches: 8. The germline V gene encodes CDR1 LNHDA and CDR2 SQIVND (reference sequence). CDR3 in amino acids: CASSKRQGIDEAFF. In nucleotides, the CDR3 is TGTGCCAGTAGTAAGCGACAGGGGATCGATGAAGCTTTCTTT.

This clonotype showed up just a few times. This chain joins TRBV4-2 and TRBJ2-5; D unclear. The CDR3 is made up of 18 amino acids. CDR1 LGHNA and CDR2 YNFKEQ come from the germline V gene. V lost 4 bases, J lost 2 bases, and 23 bases lay in between. CDR3 amino acids: CASSRLPETHRLQETQYF. CDR3 nucleotide sequence: TGTGCCAGCAGCCGACTCCCGGAAACCCACCGACTGCAAGAGACCCAGTACTTC.

This chain links TRBV7-2 with TRBJ2-7, with 7 bases identical to TRBD1. The CDR3 runs to 13 residues. J gave up 5 bases and V 5 bases, and 6 bases lay outside the gene matches. Looked up from germline, CDR1 is SGHTA and CDR2 is FQGNSA. CDR3: CASSLRQGHEQYF. DNA of the CDR3: TGTGCCAGCAGCCTACGACAGGGCCACGAGCAGTACTTC.

This chain uses TRBV7-3 with TRBJ2-2, with 15 positions matching TRBD2. The CDR3 is made up of 17 amino acids. Trimming cost V 5 bases and J 6 bases; bases outside gene matches: 7. Germline-derived CDR1 and CDR2 are SGHTA and FQGTGA. CDR3 loop: CASSRGLAGGLAGELFF. The CDR3 nucleotides are TGTGCCAGCAGCCGAGGACTAGCGGGAGGGCTCGCCGGGGAGCTGTTTTTT.

This clonotype was picked up many times. The CDR3 coding sequence is TGTGCCAGCAGCCTCTACCGGGACAGAACCCCTGAAGCTTTCTTT. Amino acid sequence: CASSLYRDRTPEAFF. The genes are TRBV3-1 and TRBJ1-1; TRBD1 matches at 7 bases. CDR1 is LGHDT, CDR2 YNNKEL, per germline (reference sequence). The CDR3 has 15 residues. The V and J ends lost 4 bases and 6 bases, in that order; junction bases with no gene match: 11.

This clonotype was recorded a few times. V and J are TRBV5-1 and TRBJ2-5, with no clear D. Germline CDR1 SGHRS, CDR2 YFSETQ. This CDR3 contains 15 residues. The V gene lost 0 bases and the J gene lost 5 bases, with 14 bases spanning the gap. The CDR3 nucleotides are TGCGCCAGCAGCTTGGCGGTGGCTCTAAGTGAGACCCAGTACTTC. As protein: CASSLAVALSETQYF.

This clonotype was detected many times. The chain links TRBV6-5 to TRBJ1-5; 8 bases are a match to TRBD1. The J segment lost 7 bases and the V segment lost 7 bases, leaving 9 bases of the junction unmatched. The V gene's germline CDR1 is MNHEY and CDR2 SVGAGI. This CDR3 has 14 residues. CDR3 protein: CASTQQGDGQPQHF. CDR3 in DNA: TGTGCCAGCACCCAACAGGGGGACGGGCAGCCCCAGCATTTT.

J is TRBJ1-1 and V is TRBV6-4; weak D call: TRBD1 (6 bases). The CDR3 contains 15 residues. Trimming stripped 6 bases from V and 7 bases from J, with 21 bases between. The V gene's germline CDR1 is MRHNA and CDR2 SNTAGT. The CDR3 spells CASRLGHLNTGEAFF. Written as DNA, the CDR3 is TGTGCCAGCAGACTGGGACATCTTAACACTGGTGAAGCTTTCTTT.

J is TRBJ1-2 and V is TRBV6-1; 8 bases line up with TRBD1. Germline V lookup: CDR1 MNHNS, CDR2 SASEGT. The junction had 11 bases not matched to a gene; V was cut back by 6 bases and J by 8 bases. This CDR3 is 14 amino acids long. In DNA form, the CDR3 reads TGTGCCAGCAGACCGACAGGGGCCGTAGGAGGCTACACCTTC. Residues: CASRPTGAVGGYTF.

This clonotype was counted many times. The chain uses TRBV9 and TRBJ1-5; possible D gene TRBD1, 5 bases. The CDR3 loop spans 15 amino acids. V was trimmed by 0 bases and J by 8 bases, leaving 15 bases between them. CDR1 and CDR2 (germline): SGDLS, YYNGEE. CDR3 bases: TGTGCCAGCAGCGTAGGGAACGGGGGATTGGAGCCCCAGCATTTT. This gives the protein CASSVGNGGLEPQHF. Looking up the rest from reference TRBV9 and TRBJ1-5 gives the full variable domain: DSGVTQTPKHLITATGQRVTLRCSPRSGDLSVYWYQQSLDQGLQFLIQYYNGEERAKGNILERFSAQQFPDLHSELNLSSLELGDSALYFCASSVGNGGLEPQHFGDGTRLSIL.

This chain connects TRBV18 to TRBJ2-7; D possibly corresponds to TRBD1 (7 bases). Deletions cut 6 bases from V and 5 bases from J, with 17 bases between. The length of the CDR3 is 14 residues. Germline-derived CDR1 and CDR2 are KGHSH and LQKENI. The CDR3 loop reads CASSGQGGLDEQYF. CDR3 DNA: TGTGCCAGCTCGGGGCAGGGGGGTCTCGACGAGCAGTACTTC.

This clonotype has at least ten counts. This sequence joins TRBV28 and TRBJ1-6; TRBD1 might be the D (6 bases). CDR1 and CDR2 from the germline V gene are MDHEN and SYDVKM. This CDR3 has 16 residues. V was cut by 7 bases and J by 3 bases, with 16 bases left in between. DNA for the CDR3: TGTGCCAGCAACGGAGGGCGGGACAACTATAATTCACCCCTCCACTTT. Translating it yields CASNGGRDNYNSPLHF. The variable domain in full, with the rest retrieved from reference TRBV28 and TRBJ1-6, is DVKVTQSSRYLVKRTGEKVFLECVQDMDHENMFWYRQDPGLGLRLIYFSYDVKMKEKGDIPEGYSVSREKKERFSLILESASTNQTSMYLCASNGGRDNYNSPLHFGNGTRLTVT.

This clonotype was counted ten times or more. The rearrangement uses TRBV5-4 and TRBJ2-7, with D possibly TRBD1 on 6 matching bases. From germline, CDR1 is SGHNT and CDR2 YYREEE (reference sequence). V lost 0 bases to trimming and J lost 6 bases, with 22 bases between them. The CDR3 spans 17 residues. The CDR3: CASSLAVSKWGPVEQYF. DNA of the CDR3: TGTGCCAGCAGCTTGGCCGTATCCAAATGGGGGCCGGTCGAGCAGTACTTC.

The chain links TRBV11-2 to TRBJ2-4; tentatively, D is TRBD1 (6 bases). This CDR3 region has 17 residues. Looked up from germline, CDR1 is SGHAT and CDR2 is FQNNGV. Trimming pared 4 bases from V and 0 bases from J, leaving 16 bases between. CDR3 protein: CASSSHRARLAKNIQYF. The CDR3 nucleotides are TGTGCCAGCAGCTCGCACAGGGCGAGACTAGCCAAAAACATTCAGTACTTC.

This chain joins TRBV6-5 and TRBJ2-7; 11 bases match TRBD2. CDR3 length: 17 amino acids. Per germline, CDR1 MNHEY and CDR2 SVGAGI. Trimming at V came to 2 bases and at J to 4 bases, leaving 10 bases not matched to a gene. Written as DNA, the CDR3 is TGTGCCAGCAGTTACGGGCGCGGGACTAGCGGATCATACGAGCAGTACTTC. As protein: CASSYGRGTSGSYEQYF.

There are a few counts of this clonotype. The J gene is TRBJ1-1, the V gene TRBV18; possibly TRBD1 for D (6 bases). Per germline, CDR1 KGHSH and CDR2 LQKENI. CDR3 length equals 15 residues. V dropped 6 bases and J dropped 0 bases, with 14 bases sitting between them. The CDR3 nucleotides are TGTGCCAGCTCGCCAGCATCAGGGGTGAACACTGAAGCTTTCTTT. This encodes CASSPASGVNTEAFF. Based on the CDR3 plus reference TRBV18 and TRBJ1-1, the full variable domain is NAGVMQNPRHLVRRRGQEARLRCSPMKGHSHVYWYRQLPEEGLKFMVYLQKENIIDESGMPKERFSAEFPKEGPSILRIQQVVRGDSAAYFCASSPASGVNTEAFFGQGTRLTVV.

The V and J genes are TRBV6-2 or TRBV6-3 and TRBJ2-5; no clear D gene. V was clipped by 8 bases and J by 2 bases, with 15 bases between them. Germline V gene data show CDR1 as MNHEY and CDR2 as SVGEGT. This CDR3 spans 14 amino acids. CDR3 in amino acids: CASSDGVEQETQYF. CDR3 DNA sequence: TGTGCCAGCTCCGACGGCGTAGAGCAAGAGACCCAGTACTTC.